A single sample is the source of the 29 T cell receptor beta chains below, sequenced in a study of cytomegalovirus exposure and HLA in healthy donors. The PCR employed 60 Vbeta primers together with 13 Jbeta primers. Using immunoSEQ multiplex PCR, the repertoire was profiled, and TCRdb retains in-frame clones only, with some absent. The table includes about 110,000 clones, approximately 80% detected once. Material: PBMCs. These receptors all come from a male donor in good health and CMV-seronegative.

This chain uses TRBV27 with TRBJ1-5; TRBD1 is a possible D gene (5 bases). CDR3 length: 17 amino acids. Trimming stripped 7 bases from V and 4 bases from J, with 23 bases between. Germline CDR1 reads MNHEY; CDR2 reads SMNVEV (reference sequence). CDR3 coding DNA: TGTGCCAGCACAAATCCCTCACAGGAGACTTCAAATCAGCCCCAGCATTTT. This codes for CASTNPSQETSNQPQHF.

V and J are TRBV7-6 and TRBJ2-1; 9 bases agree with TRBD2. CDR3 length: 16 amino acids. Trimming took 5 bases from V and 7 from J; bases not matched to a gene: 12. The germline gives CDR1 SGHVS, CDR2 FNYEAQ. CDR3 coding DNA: TGTGCCAGCAGCGCCCCAGGCGGGAGGGCCGATAATGAGCAGTTCTTC. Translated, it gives CASSAPGGRADNEQFF.

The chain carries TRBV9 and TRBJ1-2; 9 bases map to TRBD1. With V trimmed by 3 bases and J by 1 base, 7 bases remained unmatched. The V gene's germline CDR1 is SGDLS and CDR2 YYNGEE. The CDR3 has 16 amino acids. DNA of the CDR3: TGTGCCAGCAGCGGGGACAGGGAAGAGGGTAACTATGGCTACACCTTC. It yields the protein CASSGDREEGNYGYTF.

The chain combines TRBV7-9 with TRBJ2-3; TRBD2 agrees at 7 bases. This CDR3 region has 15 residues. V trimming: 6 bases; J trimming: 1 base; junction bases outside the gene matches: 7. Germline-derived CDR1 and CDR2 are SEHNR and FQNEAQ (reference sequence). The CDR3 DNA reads TGTGCCAGCAGTGGGACGGGAGGCCGCACAGATACGCAGTATTTT. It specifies CASSGTGGRTDTQYF.

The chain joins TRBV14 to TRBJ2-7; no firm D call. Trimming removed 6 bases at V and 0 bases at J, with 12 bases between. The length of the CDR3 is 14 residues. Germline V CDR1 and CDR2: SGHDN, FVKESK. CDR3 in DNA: TGTGCCAGCAGGCTGAGACTTAGCTCCTACGAGCAGTACTTC. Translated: CASRLRLSSYEQYF.

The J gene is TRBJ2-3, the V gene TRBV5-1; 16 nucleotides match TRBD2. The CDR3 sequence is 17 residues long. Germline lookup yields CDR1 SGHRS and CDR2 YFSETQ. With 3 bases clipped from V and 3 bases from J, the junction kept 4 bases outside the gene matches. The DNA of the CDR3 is TGCGCCAGCAGCTCGGGGACTAGCGGGAGGGCAACAGATACGCAGTATTTT. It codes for CASSSGTSGRATDTQYF.

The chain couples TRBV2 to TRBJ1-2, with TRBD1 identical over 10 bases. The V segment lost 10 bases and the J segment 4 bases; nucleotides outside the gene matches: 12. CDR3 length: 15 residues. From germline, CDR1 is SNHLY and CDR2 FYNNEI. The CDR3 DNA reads TGTGCCAAAGAGAACGACAGGGGGCCTTCCTATGGCTACACCTTC. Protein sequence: CAKENDRGPSYGYTF.

CDR3 loop: CASSFEGGIGETQYF. Here the CDR3 DNA reads TGTGCCAGCAGCTTTGAGGGAGGGATTGGAGAGACCCAGTACTTC. The chain links TRBV7-2 to TRBJ2-5; 7 bases are shared with TRBD2. After removal of 3 bases from V and 4 bases from J, the junction contained 8 bases not matched to a gene. CDR1 and CDR2 (germline): SGHTA, FQGNSA. The CDR3 sequence is 15 residues long.

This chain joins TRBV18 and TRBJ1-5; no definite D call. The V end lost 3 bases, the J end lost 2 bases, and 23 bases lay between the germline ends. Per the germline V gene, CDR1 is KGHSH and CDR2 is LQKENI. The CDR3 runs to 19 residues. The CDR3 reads CASSPRQALEGYGNQPQHF. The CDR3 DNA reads TGTGCCAGCTCACCCCGCCAGGCTCTCGAGGGATATGGCAATCAGCCCCAGCATTTT.

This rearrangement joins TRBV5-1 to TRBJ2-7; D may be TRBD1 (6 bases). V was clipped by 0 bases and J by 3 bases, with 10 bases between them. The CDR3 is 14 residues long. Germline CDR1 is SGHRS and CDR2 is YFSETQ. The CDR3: CASSLVGHLYEQYF. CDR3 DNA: TGCGCCAGCAGCTTGGTGGGACACCTCTACGAGCAGTACTTC.

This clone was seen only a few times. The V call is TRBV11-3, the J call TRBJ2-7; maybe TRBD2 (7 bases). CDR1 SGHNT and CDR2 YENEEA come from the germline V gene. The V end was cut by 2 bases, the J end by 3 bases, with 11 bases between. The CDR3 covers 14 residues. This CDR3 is CASSLTGRVYEQYF. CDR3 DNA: TGTGCCAGCAGCTTAACAGGGAGGGTCTACGAGCAGTACTTC. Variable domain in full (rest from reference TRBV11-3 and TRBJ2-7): EAGVVQSPRYKIIEKKQPVAFWCNPISGHNTLYWYLQNLGQGPELLIRYENEEAVDDSQLPKDRFSAERLKGVDSTLKIQPAELGDSAVYLCASSLTGRVYEQYFGPGTRLTVT.

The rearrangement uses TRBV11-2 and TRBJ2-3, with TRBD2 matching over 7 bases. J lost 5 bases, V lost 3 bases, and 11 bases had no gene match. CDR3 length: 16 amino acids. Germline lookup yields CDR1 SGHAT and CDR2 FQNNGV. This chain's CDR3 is CASSFTSGTHIDTQYF. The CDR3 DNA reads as TGTGCCAGCAGCTTCACAAGCGGGACTCATATAGATACGCAGTATTTT.

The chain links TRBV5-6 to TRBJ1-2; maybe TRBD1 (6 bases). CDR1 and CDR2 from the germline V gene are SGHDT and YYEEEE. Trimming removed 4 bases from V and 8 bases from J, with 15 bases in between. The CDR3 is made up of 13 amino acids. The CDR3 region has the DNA TGTGCCAGCAGCCGGAGGGGGGGCGAGGGCTACACCTTC. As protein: CASSRRGGEGYTF.

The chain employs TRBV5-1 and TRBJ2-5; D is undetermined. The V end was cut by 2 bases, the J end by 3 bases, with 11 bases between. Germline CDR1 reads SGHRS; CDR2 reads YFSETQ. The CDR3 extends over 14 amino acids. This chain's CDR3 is CASSFSLEKETQYF. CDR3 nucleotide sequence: TGCGCCAGCAGCTTCTCTTTGGAGAAAGAGACCCAGTACTTC.

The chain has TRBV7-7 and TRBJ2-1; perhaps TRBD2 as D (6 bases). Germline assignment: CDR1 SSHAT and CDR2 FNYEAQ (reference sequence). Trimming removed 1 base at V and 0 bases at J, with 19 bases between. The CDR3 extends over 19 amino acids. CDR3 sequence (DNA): TGTGCCAGCAGCTTAGTGGGACTTACAGCTACGATCTCCTACAATGAGCAGTTCTTC. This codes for CASSLVGLTATISYNEQFF.

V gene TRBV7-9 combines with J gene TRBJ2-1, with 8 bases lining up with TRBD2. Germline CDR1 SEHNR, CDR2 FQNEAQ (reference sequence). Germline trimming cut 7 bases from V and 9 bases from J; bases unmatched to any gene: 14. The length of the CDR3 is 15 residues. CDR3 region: CASILPGLVFSEQFF. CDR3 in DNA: TGTGCCAGCATCCTGCCGGGACTAGTCTTTAGTGAGCAGTTCTTC.

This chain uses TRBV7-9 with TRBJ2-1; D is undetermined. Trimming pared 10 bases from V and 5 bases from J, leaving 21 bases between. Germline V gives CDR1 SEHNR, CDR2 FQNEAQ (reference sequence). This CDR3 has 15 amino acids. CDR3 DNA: TGTGCCACCTCGATGAGGTCTGGCGCTCACAATGAGCAGTTCTTC. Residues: CATSMRSGAHNEQFF. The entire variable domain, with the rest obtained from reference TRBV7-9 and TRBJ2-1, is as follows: DTGVSQNPRHKITKRGQNVTFRCDPISEHNRLYWYRQTLGQGPEFLTYFQNEAQLEKSRLLSDRFSAERPKGSFSTLEIQRTEQGDSAMYLCATSMRSGAHNEQFFGPGTRLTVL.

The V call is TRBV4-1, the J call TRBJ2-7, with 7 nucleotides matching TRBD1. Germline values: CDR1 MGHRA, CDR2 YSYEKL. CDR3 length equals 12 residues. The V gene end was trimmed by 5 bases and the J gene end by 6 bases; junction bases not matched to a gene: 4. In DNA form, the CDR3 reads TGCGCCAGCAGCTCCGGACAGGCCGAGCAGTACTTC. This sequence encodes CASSSGQAEQYF.

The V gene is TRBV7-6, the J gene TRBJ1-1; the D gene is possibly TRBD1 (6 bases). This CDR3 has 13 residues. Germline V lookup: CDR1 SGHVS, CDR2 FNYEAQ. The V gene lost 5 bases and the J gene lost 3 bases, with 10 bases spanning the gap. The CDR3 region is CASSPQGYTEAFF. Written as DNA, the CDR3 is TGTGCCAGCAGCCCACAGGGTTACACTGAAGCTTTCTTT.

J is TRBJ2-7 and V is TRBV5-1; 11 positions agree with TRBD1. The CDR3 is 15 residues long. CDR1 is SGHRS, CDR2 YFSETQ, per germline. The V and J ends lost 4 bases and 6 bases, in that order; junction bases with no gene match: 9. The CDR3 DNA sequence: TGCGCCAGCAGCCCGGGACAGGGGGAGATTGTCGAGCAGTACTTC. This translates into CASSPGQGEIVEQYF.

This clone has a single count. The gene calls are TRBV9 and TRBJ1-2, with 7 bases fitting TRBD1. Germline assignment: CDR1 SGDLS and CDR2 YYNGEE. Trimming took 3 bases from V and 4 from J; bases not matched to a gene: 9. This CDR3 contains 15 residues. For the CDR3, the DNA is TGTGCCAGCAGCGGACGGGACAGTAAGATCTATGGCTACACCTTC. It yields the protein CASSGRDSKIYGYTF.

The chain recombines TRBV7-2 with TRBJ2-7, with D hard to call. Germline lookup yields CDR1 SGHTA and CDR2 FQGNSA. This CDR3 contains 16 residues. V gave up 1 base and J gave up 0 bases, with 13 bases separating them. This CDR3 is CASSLGWVLASYEQYF. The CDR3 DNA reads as TGTGCCAGCAGCTTAGGGTGGGTCTTAGCCTCCTACGAGCAGTACTTC.

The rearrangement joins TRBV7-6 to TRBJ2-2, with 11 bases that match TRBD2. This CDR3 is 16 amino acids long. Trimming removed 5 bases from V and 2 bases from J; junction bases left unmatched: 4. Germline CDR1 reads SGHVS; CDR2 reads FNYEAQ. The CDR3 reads CASSAGLAVNTGELFF. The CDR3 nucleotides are TGTGCCAGCAGCGCGGGACTAGCGGTAAACACCGGGGAGCTGTTTTTT.

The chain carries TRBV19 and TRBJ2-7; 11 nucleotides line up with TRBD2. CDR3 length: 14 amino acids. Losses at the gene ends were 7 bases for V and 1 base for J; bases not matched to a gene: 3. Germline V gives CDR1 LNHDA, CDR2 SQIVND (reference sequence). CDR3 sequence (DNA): TGTGCCAGTAAAACTAGCGGGAGTTCCTACGAGCAGTACTTC. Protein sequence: CASKTSGSSYEQYF.

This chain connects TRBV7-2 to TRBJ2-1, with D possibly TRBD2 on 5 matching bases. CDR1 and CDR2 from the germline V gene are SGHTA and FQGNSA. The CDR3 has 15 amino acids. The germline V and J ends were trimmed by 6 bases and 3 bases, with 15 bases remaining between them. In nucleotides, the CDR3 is TGTGCCAGCAGACCCCCGCGGGCTTTCTACAATGAGCAGTTCTTC. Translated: CASRPPRAFYNEQFF.

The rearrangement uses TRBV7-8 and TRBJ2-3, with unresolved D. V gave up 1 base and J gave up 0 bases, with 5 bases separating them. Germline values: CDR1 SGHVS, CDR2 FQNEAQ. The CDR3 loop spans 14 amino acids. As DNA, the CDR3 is TGTGCCAGCAGCTTAGAAACTAGCACAGATACGCAGTATTTT. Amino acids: CASSLETSTDTQYF. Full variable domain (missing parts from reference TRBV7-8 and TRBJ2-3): GAGVSQSPRYKVAKRGQDVALRCDPISGHVSLFWYQQALGQGPEFLTYFQNEAQLDKSGLPSDRFFAERPEGSVSTLKIQRTQQEDSAVYLCASSLETSTDTQYFGPGTRLTVL.

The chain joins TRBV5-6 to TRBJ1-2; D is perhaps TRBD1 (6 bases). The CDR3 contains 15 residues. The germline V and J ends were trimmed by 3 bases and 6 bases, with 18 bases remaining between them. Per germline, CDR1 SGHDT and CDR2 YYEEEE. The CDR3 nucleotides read TGTGCCAGCAGCTCTCCCGGGACATTGGCGGATGGCTACACCTTC. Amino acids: CASSSPGTLADGYTF.

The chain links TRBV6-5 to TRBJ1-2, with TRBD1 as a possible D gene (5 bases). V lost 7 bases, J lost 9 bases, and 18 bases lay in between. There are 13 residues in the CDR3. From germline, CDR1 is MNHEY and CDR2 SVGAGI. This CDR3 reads CASISPGVESYTF. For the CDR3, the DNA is TGTGCCAGCATCTCCCCGGGGGTTGAAAGCTACACCTTC.

The CDR3 sequence is CASSPLGQGTYEQYF. The CDR3 DNA is TGTGCCAGCAGCCCTCTGGGACAGGGAACCTACGAGCAGTACTTC. The chain uses TRBV7-9 and TRBJ2-7, with 9 bases matching TRBD1. In germline, CDR1 is SEHNR, CDR2 FQNEAQ (reference sequence). J gave up 2 bases and V 5 bases, and 7 bases lay outside the gene matches. The CDR3 contains 15 residues.